This entry features one TCR beta chain sequence. Antigen: not known. The data are from a study of shared clonotypes between healthy human individuals. Study results and limitations: Larger richness was generally estimated for naive than memory subsets.

In the study's own analysis: ImmunoSEQ output lacked quality scores and full-length reads, limiting matched filtering. TCRdb keeps only in-frame clones here, not all; method: immunoSEQ multiplex PCR. V and J calls and clone size are copied from that table; D and trimming were computed from the DNA. Among about 2.3 million clones, less than 95% were seen once, and the ten largest hold 0.3% to 0.4%. This CDR3 has 15 amino acids. Germline CDR1 reads MDHEN; CDR2 reads SYDVKM. V shed 5 bases and J shed 5 bases, with 15 bases lying between them. The chain joins TRBV28 to TRBJ1-4, with a weak D call TRBD1 (6 bases). The material sequenced was naive CD4+ T cells from PBMCs. The subset denotes: CD45RA+ positively selected. The sequence was obtained from a man aged 18 to 29 in good health. Some clones in this sample may be carry-over from other donors' samples. The CDR3 loop is CASSLGGGRNEKLFF. CDR3 DNA: TGTGCCAGCAGTCTAGGGGGGGGCCGAAATGAAAAACTGTTTTTT.